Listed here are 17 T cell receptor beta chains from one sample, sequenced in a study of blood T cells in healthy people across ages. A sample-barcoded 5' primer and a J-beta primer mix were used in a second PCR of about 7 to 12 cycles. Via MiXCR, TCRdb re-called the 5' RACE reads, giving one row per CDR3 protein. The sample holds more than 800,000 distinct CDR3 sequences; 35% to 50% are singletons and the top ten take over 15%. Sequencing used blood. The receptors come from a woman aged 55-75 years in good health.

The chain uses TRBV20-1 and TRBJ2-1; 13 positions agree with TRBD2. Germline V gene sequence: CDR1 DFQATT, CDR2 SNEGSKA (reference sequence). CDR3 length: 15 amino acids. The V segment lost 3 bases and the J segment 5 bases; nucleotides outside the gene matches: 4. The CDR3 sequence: CSASWTSGRHNEQFF. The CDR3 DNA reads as TGCAGTGCTAGCTGGACTAGCGGGAGACACAATGAGCAGTTCTTC.

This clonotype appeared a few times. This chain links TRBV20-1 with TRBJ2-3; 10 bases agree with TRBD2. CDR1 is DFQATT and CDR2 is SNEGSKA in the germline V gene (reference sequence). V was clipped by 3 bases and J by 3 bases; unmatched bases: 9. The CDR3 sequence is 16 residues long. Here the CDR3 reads CSASGETSGWTDTQYF. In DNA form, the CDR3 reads TGCAGTGCTAGTGGGGAGACTAGCGGGTGGACAGATACGCAGTATTTT.

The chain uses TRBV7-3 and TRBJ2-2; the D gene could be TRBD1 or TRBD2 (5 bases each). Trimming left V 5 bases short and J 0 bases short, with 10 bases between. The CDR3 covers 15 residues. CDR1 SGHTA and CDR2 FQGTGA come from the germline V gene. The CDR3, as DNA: TGTGCCAGCAGCCTCCGGGACGCGAACACCGGGGAGCTGTTTTTT. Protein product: CASSLRDANTGELFF.

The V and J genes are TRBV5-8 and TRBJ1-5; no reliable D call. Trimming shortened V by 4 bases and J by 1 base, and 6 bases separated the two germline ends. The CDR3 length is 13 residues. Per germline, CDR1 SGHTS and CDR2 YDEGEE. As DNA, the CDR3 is TGTGCCAGCAGCCGGATGAGCAATCAGCCCCAGCATTTT. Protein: CASSRMSNQPQHF.

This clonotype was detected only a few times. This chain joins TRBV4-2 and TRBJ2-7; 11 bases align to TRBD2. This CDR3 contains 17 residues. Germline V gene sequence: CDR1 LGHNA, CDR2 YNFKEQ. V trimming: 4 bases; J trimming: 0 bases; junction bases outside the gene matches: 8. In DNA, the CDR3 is TGTGCCAGCAGCCTTCAAACCGGGACTAGCGGCTCCTACGAGCAGTACTTC. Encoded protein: CASSLQTGTSGSYEQYF.

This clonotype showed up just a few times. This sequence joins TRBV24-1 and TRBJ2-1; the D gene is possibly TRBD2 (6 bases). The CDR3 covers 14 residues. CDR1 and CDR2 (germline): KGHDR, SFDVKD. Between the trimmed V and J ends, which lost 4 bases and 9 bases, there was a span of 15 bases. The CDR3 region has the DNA TGTGCCACCAGTGACCATCCGACTAGTTCTGAGCAGTTCTTC. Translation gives CATSDHPTSSEQFF.

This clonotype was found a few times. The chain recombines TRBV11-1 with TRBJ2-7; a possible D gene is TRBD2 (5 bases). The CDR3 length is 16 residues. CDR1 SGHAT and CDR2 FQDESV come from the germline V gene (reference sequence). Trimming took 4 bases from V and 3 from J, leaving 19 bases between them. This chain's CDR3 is CASSSVGAASFYEQYF. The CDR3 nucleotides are TGTGCCAGCAGCTCGGTTGGTGCGGCTAGCTTCTACGAGCAGTACTTC.

DNA for the CDR3: TGCAGTGCGACCATCCGGGACAGGGTATACAATGAGCAGTTCTTC. Translated, it gives CSATIRDRVYNEQFF. The V and J genes are TRBV20-1 and TRBJ2-1, with 9 bases identical to TRBD1. Per the germline V gene, CDR1 is DFQATT and CDR2 is SNEGSKA (reference sequence). V lost 6 bases and J lost 4; bases outside the gene matches: 10. There are 15 residues in the CDR3.

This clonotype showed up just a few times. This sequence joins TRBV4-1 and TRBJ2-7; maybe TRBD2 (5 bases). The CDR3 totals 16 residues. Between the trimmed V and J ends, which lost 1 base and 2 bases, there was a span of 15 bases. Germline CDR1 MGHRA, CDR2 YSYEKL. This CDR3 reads CASSQGYPGLTYEQYF. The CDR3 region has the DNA TGCGCCAGCAGCCAAGGATACCCCGGACTGACCTACGAGCAGTACTTC.

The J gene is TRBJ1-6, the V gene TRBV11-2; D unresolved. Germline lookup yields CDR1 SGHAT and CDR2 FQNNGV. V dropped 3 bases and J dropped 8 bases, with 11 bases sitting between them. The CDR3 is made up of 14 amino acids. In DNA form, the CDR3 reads TGTGCCAGCAGCTTTATCCCCCCAGATTCACCCCTCCACTTT. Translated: CASSFIPPDSPLHF.

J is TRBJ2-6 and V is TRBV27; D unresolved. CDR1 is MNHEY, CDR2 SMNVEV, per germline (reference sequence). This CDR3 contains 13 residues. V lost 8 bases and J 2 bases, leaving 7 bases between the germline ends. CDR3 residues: CASQAAGANVLTF. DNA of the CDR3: TGTGCCAGCCAGGCCGCTGGGGCCAACGTCCTGACTTTC.

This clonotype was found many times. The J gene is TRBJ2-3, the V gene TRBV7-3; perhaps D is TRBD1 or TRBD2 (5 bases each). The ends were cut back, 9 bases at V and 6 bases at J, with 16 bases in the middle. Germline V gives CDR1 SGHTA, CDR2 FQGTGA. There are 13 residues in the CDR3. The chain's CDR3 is CASGADFSDTQYF. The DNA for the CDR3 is TGTGCCAGTGGGGCGGACTTCTCGGATACGCAGTATTTT.

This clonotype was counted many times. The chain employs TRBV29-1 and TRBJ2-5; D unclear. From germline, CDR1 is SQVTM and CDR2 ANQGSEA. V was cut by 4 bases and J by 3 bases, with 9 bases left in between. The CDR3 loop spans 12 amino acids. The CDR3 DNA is TGCAGCGTTGGAAATCTAAAAGAGACCCAGTACTTC. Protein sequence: CSVGNLKETQYF.

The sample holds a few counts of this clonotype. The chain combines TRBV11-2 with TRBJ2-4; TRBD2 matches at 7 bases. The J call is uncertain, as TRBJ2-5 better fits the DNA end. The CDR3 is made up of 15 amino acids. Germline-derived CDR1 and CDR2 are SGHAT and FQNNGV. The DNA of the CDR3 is TGTGCCAGCAGCTTAGGCGGGGCGGGAGCGGAGACCCAGTACTTC. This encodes CASSLGGAGAETQYF.

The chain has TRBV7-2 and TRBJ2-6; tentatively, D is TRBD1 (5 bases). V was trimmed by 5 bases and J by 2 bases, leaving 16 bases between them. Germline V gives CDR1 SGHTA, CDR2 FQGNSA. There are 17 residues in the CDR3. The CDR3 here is CASSPPTGFAGANVLTF. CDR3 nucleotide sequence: TGTGCCAGCAGCCCCCCCACAGGATTCGCTGGGGCCAACGTCCTGACTTTC.

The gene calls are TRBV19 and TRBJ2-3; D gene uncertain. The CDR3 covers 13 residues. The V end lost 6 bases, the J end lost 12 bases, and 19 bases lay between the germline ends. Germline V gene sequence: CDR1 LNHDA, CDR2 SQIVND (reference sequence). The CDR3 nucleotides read TGTGCCAGTAGCCTTCAACACCGCGAAACCCAGTATTTT. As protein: CASSLQHRETQYF. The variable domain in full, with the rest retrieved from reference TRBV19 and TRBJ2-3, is DGGITQSPKYLFRKEGQNVTLSCEQNLNHDAMYWYRQDPGQGLRLIYYSQIVNDFQKGDIAEGYSVSREKKESFPLTVTSAQKNPTAFYLCASSLQHRETQYFGPGTRLTVL.

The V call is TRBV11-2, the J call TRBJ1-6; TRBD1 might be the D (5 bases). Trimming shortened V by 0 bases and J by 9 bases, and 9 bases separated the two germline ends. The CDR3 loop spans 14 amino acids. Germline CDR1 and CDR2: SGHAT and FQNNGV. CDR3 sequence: CASSLERGGSPLHF. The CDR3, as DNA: TGTGCCAGCAGCTTAGAGAGGGGTGGTTCACCCCTCCACTTT. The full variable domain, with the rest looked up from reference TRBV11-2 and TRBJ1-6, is EAGVAQSPRYKIIEKRQSVAFWCNPISGHATLYWYQQILGQGPKLLIQFQNNGVVDDSQLPKDRFSAERLKGVDSTLKIQPAKLEDSAVYLCASSLERGGSPLHFGNGTRLTVT.